This is a list of T cell receptor beta chains from one sample in a study of T cell responses to AZD1222 COVID-19 vaccine. Some clones are missing from TCRdb's copy, which holds only in-frame ones; the method was immunoSEQ multiplex PCR. The profile shows around 50,000 clones, about 88% of them singletons. The material sequenced was peripheral blood, taken on day 0 of AZD1222 vaccination. The receptors stem from an adult in good health. The CDR3 runs from the conserved cysteine through the conserved F or W. Some rows mark clone size as missing; the rest say once, few, many or name a class of expanded clone.

TRBJ2-7,TRBV6-5,-,CASRWELAGVSEQYF
TRBJ2-1,TRBV29-1,-,CSVEGLAGGYNEQFF
TRBJ2-3,TRBV14,-,CASSQSWDTQYF
TRBJ1-1,TRBV12-3/TRBV12-4,-,CASSTTGNTEAFF
TRBJ2-1,TRBV10-1,-,CASSESLNEQFF
TRBJ1-5,TRBV28,-,CASSLGGTAQKPQHF
TRBJ1-3,TRBV11-2,-,CASSSRISGNTIYF
TRBJ1-1,TRBV19,-,CASSIVVGRTEAFF
TRBJ2-1,TRBV19,-,CASSPWGLEQFF
TRBJ2-1,TRBV2,once,CASTPEGARNEQFF
TRBJ2-1,TRBV6-2/TRBV6-3,few,CASSYLGLATGDRFF
TRBJ2-7,TRBV7-6,-,CASSLRGAEEQYF
TRBJ2-1,TRBV28,few,CASSGGGSYNEQFF
TRBJ2-1,TRBV7-9,-,CASSPGLAGVYEQFF
TRBJ2-7,TRBV12-3/TRBV12-4,-,CASSLVAGYEQYF
TRBJ1-1,TRBV11-3,-,CASSLGVNTEAFF
TRBJ2-1,TRBV20-1,-,CSASRSDEQFF
TRBJ2-7,TRBV9,-,CASSMGLAAYEQYF
TRBJ2-1,TRBV6-2/TRBV6-3,-,CASSASSYNEQFF
TRBJ1-5,TRBV24-1,-,CATGRGINQPQHF
TRBJ2-5,TRBV5-6,-,CASSSDSVVGTQYF
TRBJ1-5,TRBV18,-,CASSPKNNQPQHF
TRBJ2-3,TRBV20-1,-,CSARYPDTQYF